The 28 T cell receptor beta chains reported below all come from one sample, sequenced in a study of OX40 agonist ivuxolimab in advanced cancers. This table comes from immunoSEQ multiplex PCR, and its TCRdb copy is limited to in-frame clones, with some not included. Among roughly 70,000 clones listed, roughly 90% were seen once. Sample: CD4+ or CD8+ T cells sorted from blood, taken in a trial of the OX40 agonist ivuxolimab. These receptors were obtained from an adult with an advanced solid tumor such as melanoma, head and neck, liver or kidney cancer.

V is TRBV30 and J is TRBJ1-4; a possible D gene is TRBD1 (5 bases). Per germline, CDR1 GTSNPN and CDR2 SVGIG (reference sequence). V was clipped by 2 bases and J by 4 bases, with 11 bases between them. The CDR3 runs 14 residues. CDR3 amino acids: CAWSSGRLNEKLFF. The DNA for the CDR3 is TGTGCCTGGAGTTCAGGGAGACTTAATGAAAAACTGTTTTTT.

In its sample, this clone was seen a few times. The chain links TRBV11-2 to TRBJ1-5; D gene uncertain. The germline gives CDR1 SGHAT, CDR2 FQNNGV. CDR3 length: 13 amino acids. V was shortened by 2 bases and J by 2 bases, with 4 bases between the two germline ends. The CDR3 loop reads CASSLNGNQPQHF. Here the CDR3 DNA reads TGTGCCAGCAGCTTAAATGGCAATCAGCCCCAGCATTTT.

The chain is built from TRBV11-2 and TRBJ2-3; D gene unclear. Germline CDR1 is SGHAT and CDR2 is FQNNGV. The V end was cut by 2 bases, the J end by 2 bases, with 11 bases between. The CDR3 is 15 residues long. The CDR3 is CASSLSRSFTDTQYF. The CDR3, as DNA: TGTGCCAGCAGCTTAAGCAGGAGTTTCACAGATACGCAGTATTTT.

CDR3 DNA sequence: TGTGCCAGCAGCCAAGATTATAACGAGCTTGGCTACACCTTC. It encodes CASSQDYNELGYTF. The chain carries TRBV4-2 and TRBJ1-2; no clear D. This CDR3 has 14 residues. V shed 0 bases and J shed 7 bases, with 12 bases lying between them. In germline, CDR1 is LGHNA, CDR2 YNFKEQ.

This sequence joins TRBV19 and TRBJ2-2; D might be TRBD2 (6 bases). CDR1 is LNHDA and CDR2 is SQIVND in the germline V gene (reference sequence). V was clipped by 5 bases and J by 6 bases, with 10 bases between them. The CDR3 runs 13 residues. Here the CDR3 reads CASSRGGSGELFF. The CDR3 DNA reads as TGTGCCAGTAGTCGTGGGGGGTCCGGGGAGCTGTTTTTT.

This chain links TRBV15 with TRBJ1-1, with D perhaps TRBD1 (6 bases). Per germline, CDR1 LNHNV and CDR2 YYDKDF (reference sequence). This CDR3 spans 17 amino acids. Trimming took 0 bases from V and 1 from J, leaving 15 bases between them. CDR3 sequence (DNA): TGTGCCACCAGCAGAGATTTACTAGGGGGGGCGAACACTGAAGCTTTCTTT. Amino acid sequence: CATSRDLLGGANTEAFF.

The chain links TRBV6-1 to TRBJ1-1; D is perhaps TRBD1 (5 bases). CDR3 length: 17 residues. The germline V and J ends were trimmed by 3 bases and 6 bases, with 23 bases remaining between them. Germline V CDR1 and CDR2: MNHNS, SASEGT. The CDR3 region is CASSEESLLRQGAEAFF. CDR3 DNA: TGTGCCAGCAGTGAGGAGTCCCTCCTTAGGCAGGGCGCTGAAGCTTTCTTT.

This clone was seen a single time. The chain links TRBV2 to TRBJ1-3; D not resolved. The germline V gene has CDR1 SNHLY and CDR2 FYNNEI. The V and J ends lost 0 bases and 0 bases respectively, with 6 bases between them. The CDR3 extends over 15 amino acids. The CDR3 is CASSEAALSGNTIYF. Written as DNA, the CDR3 is TGTGCCAGCAGTGAAGCGGCCCTCTCTGGAAACACCATATATTTT.

J is TRBJ2-1 and V is TRBV5-1, with unresolved D. The V and J ends lost 0 bases and 5 bases respectively, with 6 bases between them. The V gene's germline CDR1 is SGHRS and CDR2 YFSETQ. CDR3 length: 13 residues. DNA for the CDR3: TGCGCCAGCAGCTTGGACCATAACAATGAGCAGTTCTTC. It yields the protein CASSLDHNNEQFF.

This CDR3 reads CASSALRAPNYGYTF. The CDR3 DNA is TGTGCCAGCAGTGCTTTACGGGCCCCTAACTATGGCTACACCTTC. This chain uses TRBV6-1 with TRBJ1-2; no clear D. There are 15 residues in the CDR3. Germline V gene sequence: CDR1 MNHNS, CDR2 SASEGT. Trimming pared 4 bases from V and 0 bases from J, leaving 12 bases between.

The chain carries TRBV11-2 and TRBJ2-1, with 7 bases that match TRBD2. V was clipped by 3 bases and J by 0 bases; unmatched bases: 2. Germline V gene lookup returns CDR1 SGHAT and CDR2 FQNNGV. The CDR3 has 15 residues. DNA of the CDR3: TGTGCCAGCAGCTTGCTAGCGGCCTCCTACAATGAGCAGTTCTTC. Residues: CASSLLAASYNEQFF.

V is TRBV11-3 and J is TRBJ2-1, with unresolved D. In germline, CDR1 is SGHNT, CDR2 YENEEA. This CDR3 spans 14 amino acids. V lost 0 bases and J 1 base, leaving 4 bases between the germline ends. The CDR3: CASSLEGSYNEQFF. Here the CDR3 DNA reads TGTGCCAGCAGCTTAGAGGGGTCCTACAATGAGCAGTTCTTC.

J is TRBJ1-1 and V is TRBV10-1, with a tentative D call TRBD1 (5 bases). This CDR3 is 14 amino acids long. V shed 0 bases and J shed 5 bases, with 10 bases lying between them. Germline V gene sequence: CDR1 WNHNN, CDR2 SYGVQD (reference sequence). CDR3 residues: CASSESGGLTEAFF. The CDR3 DNA follows: TGCGCCAGCAGTGAGTCGGGGGGTCTGACTGAAGCTTTCTTT.

The chain carries TRBV10-3 and TRBJ1-5; D is unresolved. CDR3 size: 15 residues. Germline values: CDR1 ENHRY, CDR2 SYGVKD. V was shortened by 10 bases and J by 3 bases, with 19 bases between the two germline ends. CDR3 bases: TGTGCCACTTCCCGGGAGAGGGTCGACAATCAGCCCCAGCATTTT. Translation gives CATSRERVDNQPQHF.

V gene TRBV19 combines with J gene TRBJ2-7, with D perhaps TRBD1 (6 bases). The CDR3 totals 15 residues. Deletions cut 4 bases from V and 4 bases from J, with 17 bases between. Germline loops: CDR1 LNHDA, CDR2 SQIVND (reference sequence). The CDR3 loop is CASSTSQQGWYEQYF. CDR3 DNA: TGTGCCAGTAGTACGTCTCAACAGGGATGGTACGAGCAGTACTTC.

The chain uses TRBV5-4 and TRBJ2-3, with D possibly called TRBD1 or TRBD2 (5 bases each). Looked up from germline, CDR1 is SGHNT and CDR2 is YYREEE (reference sequence). The CDR3 has 15 amino acids. V lost 1 base and J lost 6, with 15 bases in between. The CDR3 nucleotides are TGTGCCAGCAGCTTGAGGTCCGGGACGGCCGATACGCAGTATTTT. It yields the protein CASSLRSGTADTQYF. The whole variable domain, filled in from reference TRBV5-4 and TRBJ2-3, reads ETGVTQSPTHLIKTRGQQVTLRCSSQSGHNTVSWYQQALGQGPQFIFQYYREEENGRGNFPPRFSGLQFPNYSSELNVNALELDDSALYLCASSLRSGTADTQYFGPGTRLTVL.

This clone came up once. The chain uses TRBV2 and TRBJ2-3; D remains unclear. With 6 bases removed from V and 3 bases from J, the gap between germline ends came to 7 bases. The CDR3 has 12 amino acids. From germline, CDR1 is SNHLY and CDR2 FYNNEI. CDR3 sequence: CASRDLTDTQYF. CDR3 bases: TGTGCCAGCAGGGATCTAACAGATACGCAGTATTTT.

The rearrangement links TRBV10-1 to TRBJ2-7; 12 bases align to TRBD1. The CDR3 has 21 amino acids. Trimming removed 8 bases from V and 1 base from J; junction bases left unmatched: 24. Germline V CDR1 and CDR2: WNHNN, SYGVQD (reference sequence). The CDR3: CASPDPGTGGQERDGSYEQYF. As DNA, the CDR3 is TGCGCCAGCCCCGACCCCGGGACAGGGGGCCAGGAGCGGGATGGTTCCTACGAGCAGTACTTC.

The genes are TRBV6-5 and TRBJ2-3; a possible D gene is TRBD2 (6 bases). The germline V gene has CDR1 MNHEY and CDR2 SVGAGI. Deletions cut 2 bases from V and 2 bases from J, with 11 bases between. This CDR3 is 15 amino acids long. The CDR3 DNA reads as TGTGCCAGCAGTTACACCGGGACTCCCACAGATACGCAGTATTTT. It yields the protein CASSYTGTPTDTQYF.

The V call is TRBV5-1, the J call TRBJ2-1, with D maybe TRBD2 (6 bases). The V and J ends lost 0 bases and 0 bases respectively, with 10 bases between them. Germline values: CDR1 SGHRS, CDR2 YFSETQ. The length of the CDR3 is 16 residues. The CDR3 region is CASSLEGGSSYNEQFF. The CDR3 bases are TGCGCCAGCAGCTTGGAGGGAGGAAGCTCCTACAATGAGCAGTTCTTC.

The V call is TRBV18, the J call TRBJ2-7; 14 bases line up with TRBD2. The germline CDR1 and CDR2 sequences are KGHSH and LQKENI. This CDR3 has 16 residues. Trimming cost V 2 bases and J 5 bases; bases outside gene matches: 5. The DNA of the CDR3 is TGTGCCAGCTCACCATGGGGACTAGCGGGAGACGACGAGCAGTACTTC. As protein: CASSPWGLAGDDEQYF. The full variable domain, its missing parts supplied by reference TRBV18 and TRBJ2-7, is NAGVMQNPRHLVRRRGQEARLRCSPMKGHSHVYWYRQLPEEGLKFMVYLQKENIIDESGMPKERFSAEFPKEGPSILRIQQVVRGDSAAYFCASSPWGLAGDDEQYFGPGTRLTVT.

The rearrangement joins TRBV7-2 to TRBJ2-5; 8 positions agree with TRBD1. This CDR3 has 15 residues. The germline CDR1 and CDR2 sequences are SGHTA and FQGNSA. The V gene end was trimmed by 2 bases and the J gene end by 5 bases; junction bases not matched to a gene: 7. The CDR3 here is CASSLYGQGVETQYF. The CDR3 nucleotides are TGTGCCAGCAGCTTATACGGACAGGGTGTGGAGACCCAGTACTTC.

This sequence joins TRBV7-9 and TRBJ2-3; 7 bases are shared with TRBD2. CDR3 length equals 16 residues. The V segment lost 3 bases and the J segment 2 bases; nucleotides outside the gene matches: 8. Germline CDR1 and CDR2: SEHNR and FQNEAQ (reference sequence). CDR3 bases: TGTGCCAGCAGCTTTTTACCGGGACTACACACAGATACGCAGTATTTT. It codes for CASSFLPGLHTDTQYF.

V usage is TRBV27 and J usage is TRBJ1-3; no clear D. The CDR3 totals 12 residues. Per the germline V gene, CDR1 is MNHEY and CDR2 is SMNVEV (reference sequence). Trimming shortened V by 5 bases and J by 0 bases, and 2 bases separated the two germline ends. The CDR3 is CASSGSGNTIYF. CDR3 in DNA: TGTGCCAGCAGTGGCTCTGGAAACACCATATATTTT.

J is TRBJ2-5 and V is TRBV4-1, with D unresolved. There are 14 residues in the CDR3. The germline CDR1 and CDR2 sequences are MGHRA and YSYEKL. With 4 bases removed from V and 2 bases from J, the gap between germline ends came to 11 bases. For the CDR3, the DNA is TGCGCCAGCAGCCCGGTCTGGGGACAAGAGACCCAGTACTTC. Translation: CASSPVWGQETQYF.

The chain couples TRBV28 to TRBJ1-2; unclear D gene. Between the trimmed V and J ends, which lost 7 bases and 5 bases, there was a span of 11 bases. Germline values: CDR1 MDHEN, CDR2 SYDVKM. The CDR3 is made up of 12 amino acids. The CDR3 is CASTLVPYGYTF. CDR3 bases: TGTGCCAGCACTCTGGTCCCTTATGGCTACACCTTC.

The V call is TRBV9, the J call TRBJ1-6, with 7 nucleotides matching TRBD1. Per germline, CDR1 SGDLS and CDR2 YYNGEE. V lost 3 bases, J lost 4 bases, and 7 bases stayed unmatched. The CDR3 consists of 16 residues. CDR3 DNA sequence: TGTGCCAGCAGCGCTTTACAGGGGAATTATAATTCACCCCTCCACTTT. It yields the protein CASSALQGNYNSPLHF.

V and J are TRBV28 and TRBJ1-5; 7 bases map to TRBD1. This CDR3 contains 14 residues. Germline V gene lookup returns CDR1 MDHEN and CDR2 SYDVKM. J gave up 6 bases and V 5 bases, and 7 bases lay outside the gene matches. In nucleotides, the CDR3 is TGTGCCAGCAGTAGCGCAGGGGGGGGTCAGCCCCAGCATTTT. It is translated as CASSSAGGGQPQHF.